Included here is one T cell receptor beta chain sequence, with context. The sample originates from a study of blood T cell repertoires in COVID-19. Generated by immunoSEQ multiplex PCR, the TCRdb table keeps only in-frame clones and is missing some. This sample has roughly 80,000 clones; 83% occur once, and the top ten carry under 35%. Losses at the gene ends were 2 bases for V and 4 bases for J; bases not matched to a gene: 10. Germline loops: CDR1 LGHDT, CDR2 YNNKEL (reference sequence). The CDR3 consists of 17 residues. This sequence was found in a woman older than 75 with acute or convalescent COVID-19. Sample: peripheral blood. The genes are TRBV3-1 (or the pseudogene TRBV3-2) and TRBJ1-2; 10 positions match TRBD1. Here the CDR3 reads CASSQQFGTGAGYGYTF. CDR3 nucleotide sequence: TGTGCCAGCAGCCAACAGTTCGGGACAGGGGCTGGCTATGGCTACACCTTC.